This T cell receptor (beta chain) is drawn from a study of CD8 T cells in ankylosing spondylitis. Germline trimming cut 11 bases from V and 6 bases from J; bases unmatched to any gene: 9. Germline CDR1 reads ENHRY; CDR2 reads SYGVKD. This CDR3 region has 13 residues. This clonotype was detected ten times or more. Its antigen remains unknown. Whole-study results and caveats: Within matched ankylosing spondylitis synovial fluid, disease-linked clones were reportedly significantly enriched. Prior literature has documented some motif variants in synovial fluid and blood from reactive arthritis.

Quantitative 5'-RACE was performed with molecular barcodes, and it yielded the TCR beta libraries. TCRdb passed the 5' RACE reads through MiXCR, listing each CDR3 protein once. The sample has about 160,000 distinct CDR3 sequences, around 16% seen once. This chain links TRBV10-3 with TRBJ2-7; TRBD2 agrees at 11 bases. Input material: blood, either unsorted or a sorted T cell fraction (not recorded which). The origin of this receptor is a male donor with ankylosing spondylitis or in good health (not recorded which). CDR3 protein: CAAAGTSGLEQYF. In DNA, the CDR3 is TGTGCCGCAGCCGGGACTAGCGGTCTCGAGCAGTACTTC.